These 30 T cell receptor beta chains were all obtained from the same sample, sequenced in a study of blood T cell repertoires in COVID-19. Libraries were prepared by immunoSEQ multiplex PCR; TCRdb keeps only in-frame clonotypes and omits some of them. This table has over 250,000 clones, over 75% appearing once. The sample was peripheral blood. These receptors originate from a woman aged 70-85 years with acute or convalescent COVID-19.

V is TRBV5-1 and J is TRBJ1-1; 8 nucleotides agree with TRBD1. CDR1 and CDR2 (germline): SGHRS, YFSETQ. This CDR3 comprises 14 residues. V lost 3 bases, J lost 3 bases, and 4 bases stayed unmatched. DNA for the CDR3: TGCGCCAGCAGCTGGGGACAGGACTACACTGAAGCTTTCTTT. Translating it yields CASSWGQDYTEAFF.

The chain couples TRBV19 to TRBJ1-4; 9 bases align to TRBD1. This CDR3 comprises 15 residues. Per the germline V gene, CDR1 is LNHDA and CDR2 is SQIVND (reference sequence). J was trimmed by 7 bases and V by 5 bases; bases with no gene match: 8. The CDR3 spells CASSAQTGGTEKLFF. The CDR3 DNA sequence: TGTGCCAGTAGTGCACAGACAGGGGGGACTGAAAAACTGTTTTTT.

The V and J genes are TRBV27 and TRBJ1-3; no clear D gene. CDR1 and CDR2 from the germline V gene are MNHEY and SMNVEV (reference sequence). This CDR3 has 13 amino acids. V was shortened by 4 bases and J by 4 bases, with 8 bases between the two germline ends. The CDR3 loop reads CASSSLRGNTIYF. DNA of the CDR3: TGTGCCAGCAGTTCCCTACGGGGAAACACCATATATTTT.

This sequence joins TRBV3-1 (or the pseudogene TRBV3-2) and TRBJ2-4; D is uncertain. V lost 1 base, J lost 6 bases, and 10 bases lay in between. The CDR3 runs to 14 residues. Germline lookup yields CDR1 LGHDT and CDR2 YNNKEL (reference sequence). The CDR3 coding sequence is TGTGCCAGCAGCCAAGGAGGCACCCGAAACATTCAGTACTTC. This sequence encodes CASSQGGTRNIQYF.

The chain combines TRBV27 with TRBJ1-6; no clear D. V gave up 4 bases and J gave up 7 bases, with 14 bases separating them. Germline V gene lookup returns CDR1 MNHEY and CDR2 SMNVEV (reference sequence). The CDR3 runs 15 residues. CDR3 in DNA: TGTGCCAGCAGTTCTTGGCAGGTCAGCAATTCACCCCTCCACTTT. Its translation: CASSSWQVSNSPLHF.

The rearrangement joins TRBV3-1 (or the pseudogene TRBV3-2) to TRBJ2-7; 7 bases are shared with TRBD1. J gave up 4 bases and V 5 bases, and 5 bases lay outside the gene matches. CDR1 and CDR2 (germline): LGHDT, YNNKEL (reference sequence). CDR3 size: 13 residues. CDR3 residues: CASSAAGGYEQYF. The CDR3 coding sequence is TGTGCCAGCAGCGCGGCAGGGGGATACGAGCAGTACTTC.

V gene TRBV5-1 combines with J gene TRBJ1-2, with 9 bases matching TRBD1. This CDR3 has 15 amino acids. CDR1 is SGHRS, CDR2 YFSETQ, per germline. Trimming took 3 bases from V and 5 from J; bases not matched to a gene: 8. CDR3 sequence (DNA): TGCGCCAGCAGCTCTTACAGGGGGCCGAGGTATGGCTACACCTTC. The encoded protein is CASSSYRGPRYGYTF. The whole variable domain, filled in from reference TRBV5-1 and TRBJ1-2, reads KAGVTQTPRYLIKTRGQQVTLSCSPISGHRSVSWYQQTPGQGLQFLFEYFSETQRNKGNFPGRFSGRQFSNSRSEMNVSTLELGDSALYLCASSSYRGPRYGYTFGSGTRLTVV.

The gene calls are TRBV19 and TRBJ1-2; no reliable D call. Germline-derived CDR1 and CDR2 are LNHDA and SQIVND (reference sequence). Trimming pared 0 bases from V and 8 bases from J, leaving 16 bases between. CDR3 length equals 15 residues. The CDR3 nucleotides are TGTGCCAGTAGTATAGATTCAGGCAGGTCTTCCGGCTACACCTTC. Translated, it gives CASSIDSGRSSGYTF.

The chain links TRBV11-2 to TRBJ1-2, with D unresolved. This CDR3 comprises 11 residues. V gave up 5 bases and J gave up 6 bases, with 7 bases separating them. Per the germline V gene, CDR1 is SGHAT and CDR2 is FQNNGV. CDR3 sequence: CASSHRDGYTF. The CDR3, as DNA: TGTGCCAGCAGCCACCGGGATGGCTACACCTTC. Together with reference TRBV11-2 and TRBJ1-2, the CDR3 gives the full variable domain: EAGVAQSPRYKIIEKRQSVAFWCNPISGHATLYWYQQILGQGPKLLIQFQNNGVVDDSQLPKDRFSAERLKGVDSTLKIQPAKLEDSAVYLCASSHRDGYTFGSGTRLTVV.

The genes are TRBV6-5 and TRBJ1-2; possible D gene TRBD1, 5 bases. CDR1 and CDR2 (germline): MNHEY, SVGAGI. The CDR3 loop spans 12 amino acids. Trimming took off 7 bases at V and 8 bases at J, with 14 bases between the two ends. CDR3 sequence: CASTRQTAGYTF. CDR3 sequence (DNA): TGTGCCAGCACAAGACAGACTGCCGGCTACACCTTC.

This sequence joins TRBV5-1 and TRBJ1-3; no firm D call. The V gene lost 4 bases and the J gene lost 0 bases, with 8 bases spanning the gap. Per germline, CDR1 SGHRS and CDR2 YFSETQ. The CDR3 length is 14 residues. The CDR3 coding sequence is TGCGCCAGCAGCCCCGTCCCCTCTGGAAACACCATATATTTT. Translating it yields CASSPVPSGNTIYF.

The J gene is TRBJ2-2, the V gene TRBV5-6; D possibly corresponds to TRBD1 (5 bases). V gave up 4 bases and J gave up 5 bases, with 18 bases separating them. CDR1 and CDR2 (germline): SGHDT, YYEEEE. This CDR3 contains 16 residues. The CDR3 bases are TGTGCCAGCAGCGTGGGGTTACAGGTTTCTACCGGGGAGCTGTTTTTT. Its protein is CASSVGLQVSTGELFF.

This clone occurred once. The V call is TRBV6-1, the J call TRBJ1-3; perhaps TRBD1 as D (5 bases). The CDR3 is 16 residues long. Trimming took off 5 bases at V and 1 base at J, with 15 bases between the two ends. In germline, CDR1 is MNHNS, CDR2 SASEGT. The CDR3: CASSQGQGVSGNTIYF. CDR3 bases: TGTGCCAGCAGTCAAGGTCAAGGGGTTTCTGGAAACACCATATATTTT.

The V call is TRBV4-2, the J call TRBJ2-1, with TRBD1 matching over 7 bases. Germline V gene lookup returns CDR1 LGHNA and CDR2 YNFKEQ. The CDR3 consists of 16 residues. V shed 3 bases and J 2 bases; nucleotides not matched to a gene: 7. The CDR3 region has the DNA TGTGCCAGCAGCCATTTGGGACAGCAAGCCTACAATGAGCAGTTCTTC. Translation: CASSHLGQQAYNEQFF.

This chain links TRBV9 with TRBJ2-2, with 8 nucleotides matching TRBD2. CDR1 and CDR2 (germline): SGDLS, YYNGEE. The CDR3 runs 16 residues. The junction had 7 bases not matched to a gene; V was cut back by 2 bases and J by 4 bases. CDR3 amino acids: CASSVPGGRVTGELFF. CDR3 nucleotides: TGTGCCAGCAGCGTCCCGGGGGGGCGGGTCACCGGGGAGCTGTTTTTT.

V and J are TRBV9 and TRBJ2-1; the match to TRBD2 covers 10 bases. This CDR3 contains 15 residues. V was pared by 3 bases and J by 1 base, with 1 base of the junction left unmatched. The germline gives CDR1 SGDLS, CDR2 YYNGEE. CDR3 loop: CASSELAGSYNEQFF. For the CDR3, the DNA is TGTGCCAGCAGCGAACTAGCGGGGTCCTACAATGAGCAGTTCTTC.

The rearrangement links TRBV20-1 to TRBJ1-2, with TRBD1 identical over 7 bases. The germline V gene has CDR1 DFQATT and CDR2 SNEGSKA (reference sequence). The CDR3 totals 11 residues. V shed 6 bases and J 4 bases; nucleotides not matched to a gene: 2. The CDR3 DNA follows: TGCAGTGCCCAGGGGGGCTATGGCTACACCTTC. Its translation is CSAQGGYGYTF.

This clone was recorded a few times. This rearrangement joins TRBV6-5 to TRBJ1-1; D uncertain. Germline values: CDR1 MNHEY, CDR2 SVGAGI. The CDR3 is made up of 13 amino acids. V shed 4 bases and J shed 7 bases, with 13 bases lying between them. The DNA for the CDR3 is TGTGCCAGCAGTTCAAAGAACGGGAATGAAGCTTTCTTT. As protein: CASSSKNGNEAFF.

The rearrangement uses TRBV7-8 and TRBJ1-1; weak D call: TRBD1 (6 bases). V was pared by 5 bases and J by 5 bases, with 15 bases between. Per the germline V gene, CDR1 is SGHVS and CDR2 is FQNEAQ. This CDR3 is 14 amino acids long. CDR3 residues: CASSPRGGGTEAFF. In nucleotides, the CDR3 is TGTGCCAGCAGCCCCCGAGGGGGAGGGACTGAAGCTTTCTTT.

This chain connects TRBV5-4 to TRBJ1-4; weak D call: TRBD1 (5 bases). V shed 0 bases and J shed 1 base, with 7 bases lying between them. From germline, CDR1 is SGHNT and CDR2 YYREEE (reference sequence). The CDR3 totals 15 residues. The CDR3 protein is CASSLGGGTNEKLFF. The CDR3 bases are TGTGCCAGCAGCTTGGGGGGGGGAACTAATGAAAAACTGTTTTTT.

This CDR3 is CASSPSPGNTEAFF. Written as DNA, the CDR3 is TGTGCCAGCTCACCCTCACCCGGGAATACTGAAGCTTTCTTT. The chain recombines TRBV18 with TRBJ1-1; D is ambiguous. V was shortened by 3 bases and J by 5 bases, with 13 bases between the two germline ends. The germline gives CDR1 KGHSH, CDR2 LQKENI. The CDR3 sequence is 14 residues long. Drawing the rest from reference TRBV18 and TRBJ1-1, the complete variable domain is NAGVMQNPRHLVRRRGQEARLRCSPMKGHSHVYWYRQLPEEGLKFMVYLQKENIIDESGMPKERFSAEFPKEGPSILRIQQVVRGDSAAYFCASSPSPGNTEAFFGQGTRLTVV.

The rearrangement joins TRBV6-5 to TRBJ2-3; 12 bases fit TRBD2. Germline CDR1 reads MNHEY; CDR2 reads SVGAGI. V dropped 0 bases and J dropped 5; count of bases not matched to a gene: 3. The CDR3 spans 16 residues. CDR3 sequence: CASSYSKLAGGDTQYF. The CDR3, as DNA: TGTGCCAGCAGTTACTCCAAACTAGCGGGGGGAGATACGCAGTATTTT.

The V and J genes are TRBV5-1 and TRBJ1-5, with 10 positions matching TRBD1. The CDR3 sequence is 14 residues long. J gave up 5 bases and V 2 bases, and 1 base lay outside the gene matches. CDR1 SGHRS and CDR2 YFSETQ come from the germline V gene. CDR3 region: CASSFGTGDQPQHF. The CDR3 region has the DNA TGCGCCAGCAGCTTCGGGACAGGGGATCAGCCCCAGCATTTT.

The chain employs TRBV3-1 (or the pseudogene TRBV3-2) and TRBJ1-6, with D tentatively TRBD1 (5 bases). From germline, CDR1 is LGHDT and CDR2 YNNKEL (reference sequence). The V gene lost 4 bases and the J gene lost 10 bases, with 14 bases spanning the gap. This CDR3 region has 14 residues. CDR3 coding DNA: TGTGCCAGCAGCCCCAGACAGAAGGGCTCACCCCTCCACTTT. It is translated as CASSPRQKGSPLHF.

As for this clone: At one of its ends the junction is not consistent with the germline gene, which may arise from a read error. This chain joins TRBV6-5 and TRBJ1-3, with TRBD1 identical over 7 bases. CDR3 size: 13 residues. Per germline, CDR1 MNHEY and CDR2 SVGAGI. The CDR3 is CASSDSSPGTAYF. The CDR3, as DNA: TGTGCCAGCAGTGACTCCTCGCCAGGGACAGCCTATTTT.

The chain combines TRBV28 with TRBJ1-2; 8 nucleotides agree with TRBD1. Germline CDR1 is MDHEN and CDR2 is SYDVKM. The CDR3 has 14 residues. The trim removed 4 bases at V and 2 bases at J, leaving 3 bases unmatched. The CDR3 DNA is TGTGCCAGCAGTTCGGACAGGGCGAACTATGGCTACACCTTC. It translates to CASSSDRANYGYTF.

This clone was counted a single time. V usage is TRBV3-1 (or the pseudogene TRBV3-2) and J usage is TRBJ2-3; D is unresolved. V was pared by 0 bases and J by 11 bases, with 18 bases between. The CDR3 runs 15 residues. Germline V CDR1 and CDR2: LGHDT, YNNKEL (reference sequence). CDR3 sequence: CASSQDRGPRERQYF. The CDR3 DNA follows: TGTGCCAGCAGCCAAGATCGTGGGCCCCGAGAGAGGCAGTATTTT.

The chain recombines TRBV7-8 with TRBJ1-6; 8 positions agree with TRBD1. The CDR3 runs 16 residues. Trimming at V came to 5 bases and at J to 9 bases, leaving 12 bases not matched to a gene. The germline gives CDR1 SGHVS, CDR2 FQNEAQ. CDR3 sequence (DNA): TGTGCCAGCAGCCTAGGGTCTTGGACAGGGACTTCACCCCTCCACTTT. Translation gives CASSLGSWTGTSPLHF.

As for this clone: In the same sample, other DNA sequences code for this CDR3. V gene TRBV19 combines with J gene TRBJ2-2; D unclear. This CDR3 has 16 residues. Looked up from germline, CDR1 is LNHDA and CDR2 is SQIVND (reference sequence). Deletions cut 3 bases from V and 0 bases from J, with 11 bases between. The CDR3 loop reads CASSIIGTANTGELFF. CDR3 in DNA: TGTGCCAGTAGTATTATAGGAACAGCGAACACCGGGGAGCTGTTTTTT. Drawing the rest from reference TRBV19 and TRBJ2-2, the complete variable domain is DGGITQSPKYLFRKEGQNVTLSCEQNLNHDAMYWYRQDPGQGLRLIYYSQIVNDFQKGDIAEGYSVSREKKESFPLTVTSAQKNPTAFYLCASSIIGTANTGELFFGEGSRLTVL.

The V call is TRBV2, the J call TRBJ1-5, with D perhaps matching TRBD1 (5 bases). The CDR3 has 17 residues. Germline CDR1 reads SNHLY; CDR2 reads FYNNEI. Between the trimmed V and J ends, which lost 5 bases and 0 bases, there was a span of 17 bases. CDR3 sequence reads: CASSRTFLGDSNQPQHF. The CDR3 coding sequence is TGTGCCAGCAGTCGTACTTTCCTAGGGGATAGCAATCAGCCCCAGCATTTT.